The 28 T cell receptor beta chains below were found in one sample sequenced in a study of blood T cells in healthy people across ages. Primers used in a second PCR of roughly 6 to 11 cycles were a sample-barcoded 5' primer and a J-beta primer mix. From the 5' RACE reads, TCRdb called clonotypes with MiXCR, one entry per CDR3 protein. The sample has 600,000 to 650,000 distinct CDR3 sequences, roughly 58% seen once. Material: blood. The receptors were gathered from a man aged 60 to 75 in good health.

This clonotype turned up a few times. The gene calls are TRBV11-2 and TRBJ2-3; no definite D call. V was trimmed by 0 bases and J by 6 bases, leaving 10 bases between them. The V gene's germline CDR1 is SGHAT and CDR2 FQNNGV. This CDR3 has 14 residues. For the CDR3, the DNA is TGTGCCAGCAGCTTAGAACCCAAGGCGGATACGCAGTATTTT. Protein product: CASSLEPKADTQYF.

In its sample, this clonotype was seen a few times. V and J are TRBV11-3 and TRBJ2-5; the match to TRBD2 covers 16 bases. The CDR3 runs 16 residues. Unmatched junction bases numbered 3, after V lost 5 bases and J lost 3 bases. CDR1 and CDR2 (germline): SGHNT, YENEEA. As DNA, the CDR3 is TGTGCCAGCAGCCACGGGACTAGCGGGGGGGAAGAGACCCAGTACTTC. It specifies CASSHGTSGGEETQYF.

The chain combines TRBV11-2 with TRBJ2-3; D unresolved. CDR1 is SGHAT, CDR2 FQNNGV, per germline. Between the trimmed V and J ends, which lost 5 bases and 5 bases, there was a span of 14 bases. This CDR3 comprises 14 residues. The CDR3 DNA sequence: TGTGCCAGCAGCCCAGGCTACCCCCAAGATACGCAGTATTTT. Translating gives CASSPGYPQDTQYF.

V is TRBV29-1 and J is TRBJ1-2; weak D call: TRBD1 (6 bases). The V gene lost 0 bases and the J gene lost 8 bases, with 10 bases spanning the gap. Germline CDR1 SQVTM, CDR2 ANQGSEA. This CDR3 is built from 12 residues. Here the CDR3 DNA reads TGCAGCGTTGAAGATTTGGGGGGCGGCTACACCTTC. Translating gives CSVEDLGGGYTF.

This clonotype has just one count. A read error may explain this, as a much larger clone is one base away. The V gene is TRBV5-1, the J gene TRBJ2-1; TRBD2 aligns across 12 bases. The V segment lost 2 bases and the J segment 5 bases; nucleotides outside the gene matches: 2. CDR1 and CDR2 (germline): SGHRS, YFSETQ. This CDR3 region has 15 residues. CDR3 nucleotides: TGCGCCAGCAGCTTCGGACTAGCGGGGAACAATGAGCAGTTCTTC. Its translation: CASSFGLAGNNEQFF.

The chain uses TRBV2 and TRBJ2-3; 8 bases agree with TRBD1. V gave up 6 bases and J gave up 2 bases; unmatched junction bases: 10. Germline V gives CDR1 SNHLY, CDR2 FYNNEI. The CDR3 covers 16 residues. The CDR3 loop reads CASSPGTGFSTDTQYF. CDR3 sequence (DNA): TGTGCCAGCAGCCCCGGGACAGGTTTTTCCACAGATACGCAGTATTTT.

This clonotype occurred many times. The chain is built from TRBV28 and TRBJ2-1; tentatively, D is TRBD1 (6 bases). This CDR3 region has 17 residues. The germline V and J ends were trimmed by 4 bases and 5 bases, with 21 bases remaining between them. Looked up from germline, CDR1 is MDHEN and CDR2 is SYDVKM. The CDR3 protein is CASSSPRGRLLNNEQFF. CDR3 DNA: TGTGCCAGCAGTTCCCCCAGGGGTCGCCTTTTAAACAATGAGCAGTTCTTC.

This chain connects TRBV7-9 to TRBJ2-1; TRBD2 is a possible D gene (7 bases). Germline V gene sequence: CDR1 SEHNR, CDR2 FQNEAQ (reference sequence). The CDR3 extends over 18 amino acids. V lost 4 bases and J lost 5, with 24 bases in between. The CDR3 region is CASSSRRGGDVTHNEQFF. CDR3 DNA: TGTGCCAGCAGCTCCCGGAGGGGGGGCGATGTAACCCACAATGAGCAGTTCTTC.

This sequence joins TRBV20-1 and TRBJ2-7; TRBD2 matches 8 bases. V gave up 1 base and J gave up 1 base; unmatched junction bases: 3. The CDR3 is 14 residues long. Per germline, CDR1 DFQATT and CDR2 SNEGSKA (reference sequence). CDR3 loop: CSARGERGSYEQYF. In DNA, the CDR3 is TGCAGTGCTAGAGGGGAGCGGGGGTCCTACGAGCAGTACTTC.

This chain uses TRBV15 with TRBJ2-3, with 7 positions matching TRBD2. V lost 0 bases to trimming and J lost 2 bases; unmatched junction nucleotides: 8. The germline CDR1 and CDR2 sequences are LNHNV and YYDKDF (reference sequence). The CDR3 runs to 17 residues. The CDR3 here is CATSREASGGITDTQYF. CDR3 coding DNA: TGTGCCACCAGCAGAGAAGCTAGCGGTGGGATCACAGATACGCAGTATTTT.

This sequence joins TRBV3-1 and TRBJ1-4; D possibly corresponds to TRBD1 (6 bases). CDR3 length equals 13 residues. Trimming removed 5 bases from V and 8 bases from J, with 12 bases in between. CDR1 is LGHDT and CDR2 is YNNKEL in the germline V gene (reference sequence). The CDR3, as DNA: TGTGCCAGCAGCACAACGAGGGGGGAAAAACTGTTTTTT. Amino acids: CASSTTRGEKLFF.

The chain couples TRBV20-1 to TRBJ1-1; D remains ambiguous. V lost 3 bases and J lost 1, with 9 bases in between. The CDR3 consists of 13 residues. Germline CDR1 and CDR2: DFQATT and SNEGSKA (reference sequence). The CDR3: CSARASQNTEAFF. DNA for the CDR3: TGCAGTGCTAGGGCCAGCCAGAACACTGAAGCTTTCTTT.

This clonotype has just a few counts. The chain recombines TRBV28 with TRBJ1-2; D is possibly TRBD1 (5 bases). There are 14 residues in the CDR3. Germline loops: CDR1 MDHEN, CDR2 SYDVKM. The V end was cut by 4 bases, the J end by 5 bases, with 14 bases between. This chain's CDR3 is CASSSLQGPYGYTF. The CDR3 bases are TGTGCCAGCAGTTCTCTGCAGGGCCCTTATGGCTACACCTTC.

This clonotype has just a few counts. This chain joins TRBV2 and TRBJ2-5; D not certain. Germline V gives CDR1 SNHLY, CDR2 FYNNEI. CDR3 length equals 11 residues. The CDR3 sequence: CASGMGETQYF. CDR3 sequence (DNA): TGTGCTAGTGGCATGGGTGAGACCCAGTACTTC.

This clonotype showed up just once. The genes are TRBV6-1 and TRBJ2-2; 8 bases fit TRBD2. This CDR3 region has 17 residues. Germline-derived CDR1 and CDR2 are MNHNS and SASEGT. V trimming: 5 bases; J trimming: 5 bases; junction bases outside the gene matches: 13. CDR3 residues: CASSKGSSGGGTGELFF. The DNA for the CDR3 is TGTGCCAGCAGTAAAGGCTCAAGCGGGGGCGGGACCGGGGAGCTGTTTTTT.

The chain is built from TRBV5-4 and TRBJ2-7; a possible D gene is TRBD1 (6 bases). The DNA end favors TRBJ2-5, so the J call may be wrong. Per the germline V gene, CDR1 is SGHNT and CDR2 is YYREEE (reference sequence). The CDR3 runs 14 residues. In DNA form, the CDR3 reads TGTGCCAGCAGCAGACCGGGACAATTAGAGACCCAGTACTTC. Its protein product is CASSRPGQLETQYF.

The chain carries TRBV3-1 and TRBJ1-2; D is unresolved. This CDR3 comprises 14 residues. Trimming left V 0 bases short and J 7 bases short, with 12 bases between. CDR1 and CDR2 from the germline V gene are LGHDT and YNNKEL (reference sequence). The CDR3 DNA follows: TGTGCCAGCAGCCAAGATCCGGGTATAGGTGGCTACACCTTC. This sequence encodes CASSQDPGIGGYTF.

The V call is TRBV9, the J call TRBJ2-6, with D perhaps being TRBD1 or TRBD2 (5 bases each). Trimming removed 0 bases at V and 2 bases at J, with 9 bases between. CDR3 length equals 16 residues. Germline V lookup: CDR1 SGDLS, CDR2 YYNGEE. The CDR3 here is CASSVGQGAGANVLTF. Written as DNA, the CDR3 is TGTGCCAGCAGCGTAGGGCAGGGAGCTGGGGCCAACGTCCTGACTTTC. Full variable domain (remainder filled in from reference TRBV9 and TRBJ2-6): DSGVTQTPKHLITATGQRVTLRCSPRSGDLSVYWYQQSLDQGLQFLIQYYNGEERAKGNILERFSAQQFPDLHSELNLSSLELGDSALYFCASSVGQGAGANVLTFGAGSRLTVL.

The genes are TRBV4-1 and TRBJ2-7, with TRBD1 identical over 9 bases. This CDR3 is built from 15 residues. Germline loops: CDR1 MGHRA, CDR2 YSYEKL. Losses at the gene ends were 3 bases for V and 3 bases for J; bases not matched to a gene: 6. This CDR3 reads CASSQGTGPGYEQYF. Here the CDR3 DNA reads TGCGCCAGCAGCCAGGGGACAGGGCCTGGCTACGAGCAGTACTTC.

This sequence joins TRBV18 and TRBJ1-1; no clear D. Germline V CDR1 and CDR2: KGHSH, LQKENI. This CDR3 has 14 amino acids. V was shortened by 2 bases and J by 1 base, with 8 bases between the two germline ends. The CDR3 bases are TGTGCCAGCTCACCAATAGAAACGAACACTGAAGCTTTCTTT. Translation: CASSPIETNTEAFF. Supplemented by reference TRBV18 and TRBJ1-1, the full variable domain reads NAGVMQNPRHLVRRRGQEARLRCSPMKGHSHVYWYRQLPEEGLKFMVYLQKENIIDESGMPKERFSAEFPKEGPSILRIQQVVRGDSAAYFCASSPIETNTEAFFGQGTRLTVV.

The chain is built from TRBV24-1 and TRBJ2-1; TRBD1 is a possible D gene (5 bases). CDR1 KGHDR and CDR2 SFDVKD come from the germline V gene. CDR3 length equals 13 residues. Trimming took 5 bases from V and 9 from J, leaving 13 bases between them. CDR3 DNA: TGTGCCACCAGTGGCAGGGAAGGGTCTGAGCAGTTCTTC. Its translation: CATSGREGSEQFF.

This CDR3 reads CAISGSSGVRNTGELFF. In nucleotides, the CDR3 is TGTGCCATCAGTGGGTCGTCGGGGGTGAGGAACACCGGGGAGCTGTTTTTT. The chain couples TRBV10-3 to TRBJ2-2, with a tentative D call TRBD2 (6 bases). The V gene lost 4 bases and the J gene lost 1 base, with 16 bases spanning the gap. The CDR3 runs to 17 residues. CDR1 is ENHRY, CDR2 SYGVKD, per germline.

V usage is TRBV29-1 and J usage is TRBJ1-2; 8 bases line up with TRBD1. CDR1 is SQVTM, CDR2 ANQGSEA, per germline. Germline trimming cut 4 bases from V and 5 bases from J; bases unmatched to any gene: 3. CDR3 length equals 12 residues. CDR3 sequence reads: CSVAWTGYGYTF. Written as DNA, the CDR3 is TGCAGCGTTGCCTGGACAGGGTATGGCTACACCTTC.

The rearrangement links TRBV7-9 to TRBJ1-6; D uncertain. Germline V lookup: CDR1 SEHNR, CDR2 FQNEAQ (reference sequence). With 5 bases removed from V and 7 bases from J, the gap between germline ends came to 12 bases. CDR3 length: 14 residues. The DNA of the CDR3 is TGTGCCAGCAGCCTCCCACGGCGGAATTCACCCCTCCACTTT. Encoded protein: CASSLPRRNSPLHF.

The chain links TRBV6-2 or TRBV6-3 to TRBJ2-5; 7 nucleotides agree with TRBD1. Germline CDR1 reads MNHEY; CDR2 reads SVGEGT. The V gene end was trimmed by 2 bases and the J gene end by 4 bases; junction bases not matched to a gene: 4. The CDR3 extends over 14 amino acids. CDR3 protein: CASSYGSGGETQYF. For the CDR3, the DNA is TGTGCCAGCAGTTACGGCTCAGGGGGAGAGACCCAGTACTTC.

The chain combines TRBV11-2 with TRBJ1-6, with a weak D call TRBD1 (6 bases). Germline CDR1 is SGHAT and CDR2 is FQNNGV. Trimming left V 1 base short and J 10 bases short, with 20 bases between. This CDR3 has 17 residues. CDR3 residues: CASSLGWVPQGPSPLHF. CDR3 nucleotides: TGTGCCAGCAGCTTAGGGTGGGTCCCTCAGGGGCCCTCACCCCTCCACTTT.

The V call is TRBV27, the J call TRBJ1-2; 8 bases align to TRBD1. The CDR3 spans 18 residues. V shed 2 bases and J 2 bases; nucleotides not matched to a gene: 13. Per the germline V gene, CDR1 is MNHEY and CDR2 is SMNVEV (reference sequence). The CDR3 region is CASSLVGQGRRANYGYTF. The DNA for the CDR3 is TGTGCCAGCAGTTTAGTCGGACAGGGTAGAAGGGCAAACTATGGCTACACCTTC.

On this clonotype itself: The junction and the germline gene differ at one end; a read error may be behind it. This chain uses TRBV7-2 with TRBJ1-2, with 7 bases identical to TRBD1. Per the germline V gene, CDR1 is SGHTA and CDR2 is FQGNSA. The CDR3 is made up of 15 amino acids. The CDR3 nucleotides are TGTGCCAGCAGCCCTACCCGACAGGGTCGGTTTGGCCACACCTTC. Translation: CASSPTRQGRFGHTF.